Below are 9 T cell receptor beta chains sequenced from a single sample in a study of cytotoxic CD8 clonotypes in ibrutinib-treated CLL. Sequencing was performed with immunoSEQ multiplex PCR; in TCRdb, only in-frame clones are kept and a portion is missing. The table records about 140,000 clones, approximately 90% of them present only once. The material sequenced was PBMCs, taken after 12 months of ibrutinib treatment. These receptors were taken from a human donor with chronic lymphocytic leukemia.

V gene TRBV6-5 combines with J gene TRBJ1-3, with no clear D. CDR3 length equals 12 residues. Germline V gene sequence: CDR1 MNHEY, CDR2 SVGAGI. The germline V and J ends were trimmed by 7 bases and 1 base, with 5 bases remaining between them. The CDR3 DNA sequence: TGTGCCAGCACCAATTCTGGAAACACCATATATTTT. It codes for CASTNSGNTIYF.

The rearrangement uses TRBV6-5 and TRBJ2-7; D is unresolved. This CDR3 comprises 13 residues. In germline, CDR1 is MNHEY, CDR2 SVGAGI. V gave up 2 bases and J gave up 1 base, with 6 bases separating them. The CDR3 DNA reads as TGTGCCAGCAGTTACCGGGCATCCTACGAGCAGTACTTC. Its translation is CASSYRASYEQYF.

This clone has just a few counts. The chain uses TRBV28 and TRBJ1-5; no clear D. Germline assignment: CDR1 MDHEN and CDR2 SYDVKM. The V and J ends lost 3 bases and 2 bases respectively, with 17 bases between them. The CDR3 length is 17 residues. The CDR3 nucleotides read TGTGCCAGCAGTTTCCTAAGCTTACGTGGACGCAATCAGCCCCAGCATTTT. It specifies CASSFLSLRGRNQPQHF.

V is TRBV28 and J is TRBJ2-7; D is perhaps TRBD2 (5 bases). Trimming took off 3 bases at V and 2 bases at J, with 8 bases between the two ends. CDR1 is MDHEN and CDR2 is SYDVKM in the germline V gene. This CDR3 spans 13 amino acids. CDR3 sequence (DNA): TGTGCCAGCAGTTTGCGGGCAACCTACGAGCAGTACTTC. It codes for CASSLRATYEQYF.

This chain links TRBV2 with TRBJ1-5; D uncertain. With 1 base removed from V and 2 bases from J, the gap between germline ends came to 6 bases. The germline V gene has CDR1 SNHLY and CDR2 FYNNEI. The CDR3 has 14 residues. CDR3: CASSEGRRNQPQHF. Here the CDR3 DNA reads TGTGCCAGCAGTGAAGGGAGGCGCAATCAGCCCCAGCATTTT.

The rearrangement links TRBV10-3 to TRBJ1-2, with D unclear. V was clipped by 7 bases and J by 2 bases, with 5 bases between them. CDR1 and CDR2 (germline): ENHRY, SYGVKD. The CDR3 totals 11 residues. CDR3 nucleotides: TGTGCCATCATGGAAAACTATGGCTACACCTTC. Residues: CAIMENYGYTF.

This sequence joins TRBV6-5 and TRBJ2-7, with a weak D call TRBD2 (5 bases). Trimming stripped 4 bases from V and 4 bases from J, with 11 bases between. This CDR3 is built from 13 residues. The germline CDR1 and CDR2 sequences are MNHEY and SVGAGI. The chain's CDR3 is CASSSSQPYEQYF. CDR3 bases: TGTGCCAGCAGTTCTAGCCAACCGTACGAGCAGTACTTC.

This rearrangement joins TRBV7-9 to TRBJ2-5; D remains ambiguous. The CDR3 has 12 residues. Trimming took off 4 bases at V and 5 bases at J, with 8 bases between the two ends. Germline CDR1 is SEHNR and CDR2 is FQNEAQ (reference sequence). CDR3 in amino acids: CASSSIWETQYF. The CDR3 DNA reads TGTGCCAGCAGCTCCATTTGGGAGACCCAGTACTTC.

The chain couples TRBV2 to TRBJ2-5, with a tentative D call TRBD2 (6 bases). This CDR3 spans 13 amino acids. Germline V gene sequence: CDR1 SNHLY, CDR2 FYNNEI. With 6 bases removed from V and 2 bases from J, the gap between germline ends came to 10 bases. The CDR3 DNA reads TGTGCCAGCAGCCTACTAGCACAAGAGACCCAGTACTTC. It translates to CASSLLAQETQYF.